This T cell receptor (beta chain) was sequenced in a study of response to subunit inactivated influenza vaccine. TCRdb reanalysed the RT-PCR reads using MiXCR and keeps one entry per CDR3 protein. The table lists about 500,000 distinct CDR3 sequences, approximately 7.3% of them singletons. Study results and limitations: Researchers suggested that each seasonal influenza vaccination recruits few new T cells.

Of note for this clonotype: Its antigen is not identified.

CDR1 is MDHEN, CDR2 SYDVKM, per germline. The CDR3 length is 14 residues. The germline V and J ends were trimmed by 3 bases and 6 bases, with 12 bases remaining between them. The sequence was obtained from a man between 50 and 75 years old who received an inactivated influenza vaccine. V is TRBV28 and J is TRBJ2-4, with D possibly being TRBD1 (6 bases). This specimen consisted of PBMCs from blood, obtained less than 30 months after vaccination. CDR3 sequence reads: CASSLNRVPNIQYF. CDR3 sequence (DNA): TGTGCCAGCAGTTTGAACAGGGTCCCAAACATTCAGTACTTC.